This T cell receptor (beta chain) was documented in a study of shared clonotypes between healthy human individuals. Sequencing was performed with immunoSEQ multiplex PCR; in TCRdb, only in-frame clones are kept and a portion is missing. The sample lists more than 900,000 clones; approximately 78% were seen once. CDR3 size: 15 residues. Germline CDR1 MNHEY, CDR2 SMNVEV (reference sequence). Unmatched junction bases numbered 9, after V lost 3 bases and J lost 9 bases. V usage is TRBV27 and J usage is TRBJ2-1; 9 bases match TRBD2. The sequenced material came from memory CD4+ T cells from PBMCs. The subset is: CD45RA-negative fraction. The TCR was taken from a man aged 18 to 30 in good health. Some clones in this sample may be carry-over from other donors' samples. The CDR3 DNA reads as TGTGCCAGCAGTTTTTTGCTAGCGGGACCGACTGAGCAGTTCTTC. Amino acid sequence: CASSFLLAGPTEQFF.